The 23 T cell receptor beta chains listed next were all sequenced from one sample in a study of blood T cells in healthy people across ages. With a J-beta primer mix and a sample-barcoded 5' primer, a second PCR ran about 7 to 12 cycles. TCRdb itself ran the 5' RACE reads through MiXCR, one entry per CDR3 protein. The data hold roughly 1,500,000 distinct CDR3 sequences, with roughly 32% observed a single time. Sequenced sample: blood. Source of these receptors: a woman aged 25-40 years in good health.

This clonotype has more than one count but fewer than ten. The chain is built from TRBV21-1 and TRBJ2-6; no DNA check was done on the table's D call, TRBD1. TRBV21-1 is marked as a pseudogene. CDR3 size: 18 residues. The CDR3 DNA is TGTGCCAGCAGCACCGGCCCCGGACGGGGCTCTGGGGCCAACGTCCTGACTTTC. This translates into CASSTGPGRGSGANVLTF.

This clonotype has just a few counts. The rearrangement uses TRBV20-1 and TRBJ2-3; perhaps D is TRBD1 or TRBD2 (5 bases each). Germline-derived CDR1 and CDR2 are DFQATT and SNEGSKA (reference sequence). This CDR3 has 13 amino acids. V lost 4 bases, J lost 3 bases, and 11 bases lay in between. CDR3 amino acids: CSAIQVATDTQYF. In DNA, the CDR3 is TGCAGTGCTATACAGGTAGCGACAGATACGCAGTATTTT.

This clonotype occurred a few times. The J gene is TRBJ1-2, the V gene TRBV27; 7 bases match TRBD1. The CDR3 has 13 residues. Looked up from germline, CDR1 is MNHEY and CDR2 is SMNVEV (reference sequence). V gave up 6 bases and J gave up 4 bases; unmatched junction bases: 5. CDR3 nucleotide sequence: TGTGCCAGCAGGCAGGGGGACTCCTATGGCTACACCTTC. Protein sequence: CASRQGDSYGYTF.

This clonotype was picked up many times. The chain is built from TRBV29-1 and TRBJ2-1, with D possibly matching TRBD2 (6 bases). V gave up 4 bases and J gave up 8 bases, with 15 bases separating them. From germline, CDR1 is SQVTM and CDR2 ANQGSEA. The CDR3 totals 13 residues. The CDR3 DNA sequence: TGCAGCGTTGGATTAAGGGGCGGGGATGAGCAGTTCTTC. Amino acids: CSVGLRGGDEQFF.

The chain carries TRBV30 and TRBJ1-2; TRBD1 agrees at 7 bases. The CDR3 totals 13 residues. The junction had 6 bases not matched to a gene; V was cut back by 1 base and J by 7 bases. The germline CDR1 and CDR2 sequences are GTSNPN and SVGIG (reference sequence). CDR3 residues: CAWSEMTGPGYTF. The CDR3 bases are TGTGCCTGGAGTGAGATGACAGGGCCTGGCTACACCTTC.

The chain joins TRBV20-1 to TRBJ1-4, with D hard to call. The CDR3 contains 13 residues. Per germline, CDR1 DFQATT and CDR2 SNEGSKA (reference sequence). V lost 3 bases and J lost 5, with 10 bases in between. DNA of the CDR3: TGCAGTGCTAGGCGTTCGGTAAATGAAAAACTGTTTTTT. Amino acids: CSARRSVNEKLFF.

With respect to this clonotype: Germline is not matched at one junction end, which may reflect a read error. The V gene is TRBV6-5, the J gene TRBJ2-7; D is perhaps TRBD1 or TRBD2 (6 bases each). In germline, CDR1 is MNHEY, CDR2 SVGAGI. The CDR3 loop spans 15 amino acids. DNA for the CDR3: TGTGCCTGCAGGGGCAGCGGGCCCTTCACGGAGACCCAGTATTTC. It encodes CACRGSGPFTETQYF.

The chain joins TRBV5-1 to TRBJ1-2; D call uncertain. The CDR3 totals 14 residues. V was trimmed by 0 bases and J by 2 bases, leaving 8 bases between them. CDR1 and CDR2 from the germline V gene are SGHRS and YFSETQ. The CDR3 nucleotides read TGCGCCAGCAGCTTGGACACGCTGAACTATGGCTACACCTTC. Its translation is CASSLDTLNYGYTF.

To note about this clonotype: A much larger clone is a single base away; this may be a read error. The chain joins TRBV29-1 to TRBJ2-3, with a weak D call TRBD2 (6 bases). In germline, CDR1 is SQVTM, CDR2 ANQGSEA. This CDR3 is 12 amino acids long. This chain's CDR3 is CSLSGGTDSQYF. The CDR3 nucleotides read TGCAGCCTTAGCGGAGGCACAGATTCGCAGTATTTT.

The genes are TRBV20-1 and TRBJ1-1, with 7 positions matching TRBD1. The ends lost 5 bases at V and 5 bases at J; junction bases unmatched: 8. The CDR3 is made up of 13 amino acids. Germline V gene lookup returns CDR1 DFQATT and CDR2 SNEGSKA (reference sequence). CDR3 in DNA: TGCAGTGCTGCAAGCAGGGGGTGGACTGAAGCTTTCTTT. As protein: CSAASRGWTEAFF.

V usage is TRBV15 and J usage is TRBJ2-2; either TRBD1 or TRBD2 may supply D (7 bases each). The CDR3 runs to 15 residues. V was shortened by 5 bases and J by 7 bases, with 17 bases between the two germline ends. Per the germline V gene, CDR1 is LNHNV and CDR2 is YYDKDF (reference sequence). The CDR3 protein is CATSQGGLANGELFF. CDR3 DNA: TGTGCCACCAGCCAGGGGGGGCTAGCTAACGGGGAGCTGTTTTTT.

The J gene is TRBJ1-1, the V gene TRBV3-1; 7 bases fit TRBD1. CDR1 LGHDT and CDR2 YNNKEL come from the germline V gene (reference sequence). CDR3 length equals 15 residues. J was trimmed by 1 base and V by 5 bases; bases with no gene match: 7. Here the CDR3 reads CASSALGQTNTEAFF. Here the CDR3 DNA reads TGTGCCAGCAGCGCCCTGGGACAGACGAACACTGAAGCTTTCTTT.

This clonotype was seen only a few times. The chain carries TRBV3-1 and TRBJ1-2; D not certain. This CDR3 region has 13 residues. Trimming cost V 8 bases and J 8 bases, with 18 bases left between them. Germline V gene sequence: CDR1 LGHDT, CDR2 YNNKEL (reference sequence). The CDR3 DNA sequence: TGTGCCAGCTCAGTGGAGACACAGAACGGCTACACCTTC. Protein product: CASSVETQNGYTF.

This clonotype was picked up a small number of times. This rearrangement joins TRBV7-6 to TRBJ2-1, with 8 bases identical to TRBD1. The CDR3 runs to 15 residues. Per germline, CDR1 SGHVS and CDR2 FNYEAQ. With V trimmed by 1 base and J by 2 bases, 1 base remained unmatched. The CDR3 DNA sequence: TGTGCCAGCAGCTTAGAGACAGGGGCCTACAATGAGCAGTTCTTC. Residues: CASSLETGAYNEQFF.

The genes are TRBV5-4 and TRBJ2-7, with 12 bases aligning to TRBD2. Looked up from germline, CDR1 is SGHNT and CDR2 is YYREEE (reference sequence). The CDR3 consists of 16 residues. Trimming cost V 0 bases and J 1 base; bases outside gene matches: 2. The CDR3: CASSLGTSGKSYEQYF. As DNA, the CDR3 is TGTGCCAGCAGCTTGGGGACTAGCGGGAAATCCTACGAGCAGTACTTC.

This clonotype was recorded a few times. The rearrangement joins TRBV6-1 to TRBJ2-6; the D is unclear. V shed 8 bases and J shed 4 bases, with 15 bases lying between them. The CDR3 is 15 amino acids. Germline loops: CDR1 MNHNS, CDR2 SASEGT. The CDR3: CASGRPWAGANVLTF. Written as DNA, the CDR3 is TGTGCCAGCGGAAGGCCTTGGGCGGGGGCCAACGTCCTGACTTTC.

This clonotype was observed a handful of times. This chain joins TRBV20-1 and TRBJ2-3, with D perhaps TRBD1 or TRBD2 (5 bases each). The germline gives CDR1 DFQATT, CDR2 SNEGSKA (reference sequence). This CDR3 spans 13 amino acids. Trimming took off 6 bases at V and 6 bases at J, with 16 bases between the two ends. The CDR3 bases are TGCAGTGCCCTCGACCCCTGGGGGGATACGCAGTATTTT. Encoded protein: CSALDPWGDTQYF.

This sequence joins TRBV30 and TRBJ2-7; D might be TRBD2 (5 bases). The CDR3 runs to 14 residues. With 1 base removed from V and 4 bases from J, the gap between germline ends came to 14 bases. The germline CDR1 and CDR2 sequences are GTSNPN and SVGIG (reference sequence). CDR3 amino acids: CAWSGEGRLYEQYF. In DNA, the CDR3 is TGTGCCTGGAGTGGAGAGGGCAGGCTATACGAGCAGTACTTC.

V usage is TRBV5-1 and J usage is TRBJ2-5, with D unresolved. Per germline, CDR1 SGHRS and CDR2 YFSETQ. The CDR3 consists of 14 residues. Trimming stripped 1 base from V and 13 bases from J, with 20 bases between. CDR3 sequence reads: CASSLSDMRDEWYF. Written as DNA, the CDR3 is TGCGCCAGCAGCTTGAGCGACATGCGTGACGAGTGGTACTTC.

V gene TRBV10-2 combines with J gene TRBJ2-5; the D gene is possibly TRBD1 (6 bases). CDR1 and CDR2 (germline): WSHSY, SAAADI. The V gene lost 1 base and the J gene lost 4 bases, with 7 bases spanning the gap. The CDR3 runs 13 residues. CDR3 in amino acids: CASSEWGRETQYF. CDR3 bases: TGCGCCAGCAGTGAGTGGGGGCGAGAGACCCAGTACTTC.

The rearrangement joins TRBV12-3 or TRBV12-4 to TRBJ2-1, with D possibly being TRBD1 (6 bases). The CDR3 extends over 13 amino acids. Trimming shortened V by 5 bases and J by 12 bases, and 17 bases separated the two germline ends. The CDR3, as DNA: TGTGCCAGCAGTCTTAAACAGGGAACTGGGCAGTTCTTC. It encodes CASSLKQGTGQFF.

Here the CDR3 DNA reads TGCAGTGCTAGAGGTATTCCCAGGTCGAACACTGAAGCTTTCTTT. It codes for CSARGIPRSNTEAFF. This sequence joins TRBV20-1 and TRBJ1-1; D is unresolved. V was clipped by 1 base and J by 1 base, with 13 bases between them. Germline lookup yields CDR1 DFQATT and CDR2 SNEGSKA (reference sequence). The CDR3 is 15 amino acids.

As regards this clonotype: A read error may account for a junction end that differs from germline. This chain uses TRBV4-1 with TRBJ2-4; D not resolved. The end of the DNA aligns better with TRBJ2-7, so the J call may be wrong. Per germline, CDR1 MGHRA and CDR2 YSYEKL. CDR3 length: 11 amino acids. The CDR3 DNA reads as TGCGCCGGCAGCCTCAGAAGCGAGCAGTACTTC. Translating gives CAGSLRSEQYF.